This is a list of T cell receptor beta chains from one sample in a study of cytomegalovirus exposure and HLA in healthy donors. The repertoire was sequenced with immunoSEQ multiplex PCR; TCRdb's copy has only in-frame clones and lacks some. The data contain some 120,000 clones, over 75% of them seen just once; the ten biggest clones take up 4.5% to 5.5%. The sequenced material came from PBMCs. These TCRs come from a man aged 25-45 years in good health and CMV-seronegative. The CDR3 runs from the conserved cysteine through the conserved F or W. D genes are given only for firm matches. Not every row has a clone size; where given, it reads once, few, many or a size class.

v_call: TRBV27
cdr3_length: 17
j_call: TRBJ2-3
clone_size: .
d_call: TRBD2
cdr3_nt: TGTGCCAGCAGTTCCCTGACTAGCGGGGGGGCCCAAGATACGCAGTATTTT
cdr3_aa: CASSSLTSGGAQDTQYF

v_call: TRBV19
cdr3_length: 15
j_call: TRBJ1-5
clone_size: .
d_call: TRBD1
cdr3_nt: TGTGCCAGTAGTACGACAGGGTTTAGCAATCAGCCCCAGCATTTT
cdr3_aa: CASSTTGFSNQPQHF

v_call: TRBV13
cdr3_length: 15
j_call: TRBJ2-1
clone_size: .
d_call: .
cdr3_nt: TGTGCCAGCAGCTTAACTCCCCGGGAGATAAGTGAGCAGTTCTTC
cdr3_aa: CASSLTPREISEQFF

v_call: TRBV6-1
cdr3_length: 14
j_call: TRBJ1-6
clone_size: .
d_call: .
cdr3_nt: TGTGCCAGCAGGCCCCGGGACAAGAATTCACCCCTCCACTTT
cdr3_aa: CASRPRDKNSPLHF

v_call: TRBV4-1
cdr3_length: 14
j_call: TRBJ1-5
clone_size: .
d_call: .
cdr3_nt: TGCGCCAGCAGCCAAGAACAGGGAGATCAGCCCCAGCATTTT
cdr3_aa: CASSQEQGDQPQHF

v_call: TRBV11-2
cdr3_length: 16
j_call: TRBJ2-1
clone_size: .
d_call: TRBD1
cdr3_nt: TGTGCCAGCAGCTCTAGGACAGGGGATTTCTACAATGAGCAGTTCTTC
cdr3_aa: CASSSRTGDFYNEQFF

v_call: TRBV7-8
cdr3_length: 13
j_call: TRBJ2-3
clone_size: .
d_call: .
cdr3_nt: TGTGCCACCGGCTTCCCGGGCACAGATACGCAGTATTTT
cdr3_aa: CATGFPGTDTQYF

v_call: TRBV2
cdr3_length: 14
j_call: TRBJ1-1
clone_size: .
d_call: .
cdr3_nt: TGTGCCAGCTACCGGGAGGTTATAGACACTGAAGCTTTCTTT
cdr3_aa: CASYREVIDTEAFF

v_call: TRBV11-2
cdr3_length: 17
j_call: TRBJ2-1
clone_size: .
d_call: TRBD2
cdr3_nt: TGTGCCAGCAGCTTAGCCCTAGCGGGAGGGTTTTACAATGAGCAGTTCTTC
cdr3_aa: CASSLALAGGFYNEQFF

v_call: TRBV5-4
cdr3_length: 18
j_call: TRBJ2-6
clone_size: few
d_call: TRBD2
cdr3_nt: TGTGCCAGCACCTCCCGAGGCGGGGGGGCCTCTGGGGCCAACGTCCTGACTTTC
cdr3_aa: CASTSRGGGASGANVLTF

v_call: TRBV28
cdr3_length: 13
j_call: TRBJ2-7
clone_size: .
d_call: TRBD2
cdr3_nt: TGTGCCAGCGCCGGGGGGGTCTCCTACGAGCAGTACTTC
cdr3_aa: CASAGGVSYEQYF

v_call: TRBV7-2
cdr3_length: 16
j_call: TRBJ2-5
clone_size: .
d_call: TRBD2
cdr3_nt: TGTGCCAGCAGGCCCCCGGCGGGGGGGTGGGCAGAGACCCAGTACTTC
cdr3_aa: CASRPPAGGWAETQYF

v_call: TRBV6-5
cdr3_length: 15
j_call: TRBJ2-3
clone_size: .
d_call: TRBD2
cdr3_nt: TGTGCCAGCAGTCTAGCGGGAGTAAAGGCAGATACGCAGTATTTT
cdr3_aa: CASSLAGVKADTQYF

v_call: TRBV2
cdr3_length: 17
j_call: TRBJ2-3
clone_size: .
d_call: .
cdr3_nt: TGTGCCAGCAGTGAAGATAAATCGGGGGGCGGCACAGATACGCAGTATTTT
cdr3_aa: CASSEDKSGGGTDTQYF

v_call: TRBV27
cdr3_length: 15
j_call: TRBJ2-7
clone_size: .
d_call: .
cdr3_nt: TGTGCCAGCAGCGCGGGGCCAGCCGTTACCTACGAGCAGTACTTC
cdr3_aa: CASSAGPAVTYEQYF

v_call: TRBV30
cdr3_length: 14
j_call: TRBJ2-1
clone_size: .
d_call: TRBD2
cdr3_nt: TGTGCCTCCCCTATGGAGCGGGGCTACAATGAGCAGTTCTTC
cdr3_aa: CASPMERGYNEQFF

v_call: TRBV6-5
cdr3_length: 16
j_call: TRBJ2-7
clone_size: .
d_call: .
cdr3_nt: TGTGCCAGCAGTTACTCGAAACGGACTCGGTCGTACGAGCAGTACTTC
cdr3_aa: CASSYSKRTRSYEQYF